The present T cell receptor beta chain was sequenced within a study of long-term antiretroviral therapy in people with HIV. Study results and caveats: Whereas controls had wider CDR3 length ranges, HIV repertoires had narrower ones.

A remark on this clone: Its cognate antigen is unknown.

Version v3.0 of the immunoSEQ assay was performed at survey level. Method: immunoSEQ multiplex PCR; TCRdb's copy keeps in-frame clones and lacks some. The sample lists fewer than 35,000 clones; roughly 85% were seen once. Between the trimmed V and J ends, which lost 4 bases and 3 bases, there was a span of 4 bases. The CDR3 extends over 12 amino acids. The germline V gene has CDR1 PRHDT and CDR2 FYEKMQ (reference sequence). Source: unsorted PBMCs, taken roughly 3.5 years after starting antiretroviral therapy. This receptor was taken from a man aged 18 to 30 with HIV. The chain recombines TRBV13 with TRBJ1-5; D not certain. CDR3 sequence reads: CASSSPNQPQHF. CDR3 DNA: TGTGCCAGCAGCTCGCCCAATCAGCCCCAGCATTTT.